This T cell receptor (beta chain) was captured in a study of blood T cells in healthy people across ages. Study as a whole: About one barcoded beta molecule per two T cells was the capture yield of template switching. The study, taken as a whole, reports: Roughly linear declines in TCR beta diversity per million T cells occurred with age.

Each donor was a healthy Caucasian individual from Russia, aged about 6 to 95. Turning to this clonotype: Antigen: not known.

A J-beta primer mix and a sample-barcoded 5' primer were used in a second PCR of roughly 6 to 12 cycles. Each TCR beta cDNA got a 12-nucleotide random molecular identifier. MiXCR was run by TCRdb on the 5' RACE reads, yielding one entry per CDR3 protein. The sample consists of over a million distinct CDR3 sequences, roughly two fifths of them appearing once. V lost 0 bases to trimming and J lost 10 bases; unmatched junction nucleotides: 15. The germline V gene has CDR1 LGHNA and CDR2 YSLEER. This CDR3 contains 18 residues. The source material was blood. This receptor was identified in a woman between 18 and 29 years old in good health. This chain joins TRBV4-3 and TRBJ2-1, with 10 bases matching TRBD2. The CDR3 protein is CASSQDSFGLAGVKEQFF. The CDR3 nucleotides are TGCGCCAGCAGCCAAGATAGTTTCGGTCTAGCGGGGGTGAAGGAGCAGTTCTTC.